The clone carrying this T cell receptor beta chain is a singleton in its sample. This record belongs to a study of T cell changes during pregnancy in multiple sclerosis. The data were produced by immunoSEQ multiplex PCR, yet TCRdb's version contains in-frame clones alone and is incomplete. The sample contains 70,000 to 95,000 clones, 85% to 95% of which appear only once. This specimen was CD4+ T cells from peripheral blood mononuclear cells, taken in the second trimester of pregnancy. The clonotype was recovered from a female donor with multiple sclerosis, enrolled in a pregnancy study.

CDR3 loop: CASSLVLSTDTQYF. CDR3 coding DNA: TGTGCCAGCAGCTTGGTCCTAAGCACAGATACGCAGTATTTT. The chain carries TRBV5-4 and TRBJ2-3; D not resolved. The CDR3 length is 14 residues. V was shortened by 0 bases and J by 0 bases, with 5 bases between the two germline ends. The germline gives CDR1 SGHNT, CDR2 YYREEE (reference sequence).